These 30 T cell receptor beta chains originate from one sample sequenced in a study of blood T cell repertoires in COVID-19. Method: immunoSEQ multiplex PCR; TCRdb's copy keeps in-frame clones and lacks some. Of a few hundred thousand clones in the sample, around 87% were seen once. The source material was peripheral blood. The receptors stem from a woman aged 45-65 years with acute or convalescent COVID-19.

CDR3 sequence: CASSLSRPIGETQYF. The CDR3 coding sequence is TGTGCCAGCAGCTTATCGCGACCCATCGGGGAGACCCAGTACTTC. This chain links TRBV11-2 with TRBJ2-5; D gene unclear. Trimming removed 2 bases from V and 5 bases from J, with 15 bases in between. The CDR3 loop spans 15 amino acids. Germline CDR1 reads SGHAT; CDR2 reads FQNNGV.

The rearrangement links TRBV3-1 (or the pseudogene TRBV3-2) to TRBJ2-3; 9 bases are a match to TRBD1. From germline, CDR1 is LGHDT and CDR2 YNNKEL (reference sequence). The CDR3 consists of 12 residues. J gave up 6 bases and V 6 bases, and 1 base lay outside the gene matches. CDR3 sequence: CASRTGGDTQYF. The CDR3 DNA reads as TGTGCCAGCAGGACAGGGGGGGATACGCAGTATTTT.

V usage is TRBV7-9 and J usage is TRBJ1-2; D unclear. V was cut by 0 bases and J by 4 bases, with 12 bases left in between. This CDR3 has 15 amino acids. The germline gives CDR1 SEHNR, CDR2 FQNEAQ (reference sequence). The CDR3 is CASSLAGLAIYGYTF. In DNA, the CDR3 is TGTGCCAGCAGCTTAGCCGGCTTAGCGATCTATGGCTACACCTTC.

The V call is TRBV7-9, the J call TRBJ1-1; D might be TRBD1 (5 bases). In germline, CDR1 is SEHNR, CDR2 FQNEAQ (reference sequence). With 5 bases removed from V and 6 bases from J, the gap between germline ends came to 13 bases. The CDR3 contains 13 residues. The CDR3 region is CASSHRQGSEAFF. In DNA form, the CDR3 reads TGTGCCAGCAGCCATCGGCAGGGATCTGAAGCTTTCTTT.

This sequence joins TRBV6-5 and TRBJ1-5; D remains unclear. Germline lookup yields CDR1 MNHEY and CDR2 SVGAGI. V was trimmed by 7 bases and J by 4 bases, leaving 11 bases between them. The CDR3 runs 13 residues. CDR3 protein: CASKPTLNQPQHF. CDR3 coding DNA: TGTGCCAGCAAGCCGACTCTAAATCAGCCCCAGCATTTT.

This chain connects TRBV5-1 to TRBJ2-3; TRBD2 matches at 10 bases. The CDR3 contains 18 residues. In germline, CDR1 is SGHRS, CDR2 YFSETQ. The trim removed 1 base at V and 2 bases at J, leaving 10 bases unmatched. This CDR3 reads CASSLFRASGGYTDTQYF. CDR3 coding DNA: TGCGCCAGCAGCTTGTTTAGGGCTAGCGGGGGTTACACAGATACGCAGTATTTT.

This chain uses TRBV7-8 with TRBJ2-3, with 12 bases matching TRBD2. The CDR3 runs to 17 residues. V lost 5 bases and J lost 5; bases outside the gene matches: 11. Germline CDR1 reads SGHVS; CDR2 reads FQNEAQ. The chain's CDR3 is CASSPGWLAGGKDTQYF. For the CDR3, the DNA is TGTGCCAGCAGCCCGGGCTGGCTAGCGGGAGGGAAAGATACGCAGTATTTT.

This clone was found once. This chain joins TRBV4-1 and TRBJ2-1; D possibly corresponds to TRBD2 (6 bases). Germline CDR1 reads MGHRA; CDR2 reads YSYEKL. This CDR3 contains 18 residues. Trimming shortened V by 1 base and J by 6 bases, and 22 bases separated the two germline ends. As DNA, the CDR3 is TGCGCCAGCAGCCAAGTACCGGGACTCCAAACTACAGCCAATGAGCAGTTCTTC. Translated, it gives CASSQVPGLQTTANEQFF.

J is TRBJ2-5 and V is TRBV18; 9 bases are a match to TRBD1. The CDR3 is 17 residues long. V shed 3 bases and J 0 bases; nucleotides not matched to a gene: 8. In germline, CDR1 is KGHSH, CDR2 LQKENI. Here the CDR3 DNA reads TGTGCCAGCTCACCCAACCCCGGGACAGGGAACCAAGAGACCCAGTACTTC. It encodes CASSPNPGTGNQETQYF.

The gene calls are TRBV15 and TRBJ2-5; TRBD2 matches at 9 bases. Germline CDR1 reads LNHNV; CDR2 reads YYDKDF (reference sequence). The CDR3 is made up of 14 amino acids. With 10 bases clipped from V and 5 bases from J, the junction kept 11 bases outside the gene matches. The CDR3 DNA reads TGTGCCAGCCGGTTAGCGGGAGTCGAGGAGACCCAGTACTTC. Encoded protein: CASRLAGVEETQYF.

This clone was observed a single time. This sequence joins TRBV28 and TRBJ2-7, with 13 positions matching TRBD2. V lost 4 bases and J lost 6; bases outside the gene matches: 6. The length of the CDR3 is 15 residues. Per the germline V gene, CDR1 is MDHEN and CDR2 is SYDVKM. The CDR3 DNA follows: TGTGCCAGCAGTTCCGGACTAGCGGGAGTTCCCGAGCAGTACTTC. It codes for CASSSGLAGVPEQYF.

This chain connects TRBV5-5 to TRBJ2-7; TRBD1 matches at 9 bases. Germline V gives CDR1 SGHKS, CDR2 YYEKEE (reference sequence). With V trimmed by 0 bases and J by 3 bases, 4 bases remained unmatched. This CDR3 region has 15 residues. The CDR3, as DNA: TGTGCCAGCAGCTTGGCTCGACAGGGGGTCTACGAGCAGTACTTC. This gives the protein CASSLARQGVYEQYF.

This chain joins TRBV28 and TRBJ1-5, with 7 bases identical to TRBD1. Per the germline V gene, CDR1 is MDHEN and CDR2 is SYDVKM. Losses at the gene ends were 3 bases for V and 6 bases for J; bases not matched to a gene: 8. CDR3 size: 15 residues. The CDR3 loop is CASSFFDRVSQPQHF. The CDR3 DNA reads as TGTGCCAGCAGTTTTTTCGACAGGGTGAGTCAGCCCCAGCATTTT. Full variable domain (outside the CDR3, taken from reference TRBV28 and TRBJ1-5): DVKVTQSSRYLVKRTGEKVFLECVQDMDHENMFWYRQDPGLGLRLIYFSYDVKMKEKGDIPEGYSVSREKKERFSLILESASTNQTSMYLCASSFFDRVSQPQHFGDGTRLSIL.

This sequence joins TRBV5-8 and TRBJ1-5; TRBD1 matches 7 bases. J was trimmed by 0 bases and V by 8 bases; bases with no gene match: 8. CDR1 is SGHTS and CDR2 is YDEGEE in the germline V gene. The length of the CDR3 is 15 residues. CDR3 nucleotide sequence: TGTGCCAGTACCCGGGACAGCAGTAGCAATCAGCCCCAGCATTTT. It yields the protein CASTRDSSSNQPQHF.

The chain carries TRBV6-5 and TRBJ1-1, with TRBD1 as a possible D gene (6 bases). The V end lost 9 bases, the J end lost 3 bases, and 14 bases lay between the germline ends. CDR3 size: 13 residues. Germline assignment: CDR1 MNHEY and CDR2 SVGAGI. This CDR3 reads CASRQVGDTEAFF. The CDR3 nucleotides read TGTGCCAGTCGACAGGTCGGGGACACTGAAGCTTTCTTT.

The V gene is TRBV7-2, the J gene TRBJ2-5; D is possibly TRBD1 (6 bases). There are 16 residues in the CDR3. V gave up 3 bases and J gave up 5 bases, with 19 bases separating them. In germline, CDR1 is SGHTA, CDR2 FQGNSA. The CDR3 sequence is CASSLHSGVGQETQYF. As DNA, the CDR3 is TGTGCCAGCAGCTTGCACTCAGGGGTCGGCCAGGAGACCCAGTACTTC.

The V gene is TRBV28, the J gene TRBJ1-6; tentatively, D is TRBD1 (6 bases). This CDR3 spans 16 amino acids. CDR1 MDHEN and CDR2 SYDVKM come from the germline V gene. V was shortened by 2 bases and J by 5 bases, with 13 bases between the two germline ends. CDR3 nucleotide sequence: TGTGCCAGCAGTTTACTCGGACAGCGAGATAATTCACCCCTCCACTTT. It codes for CASSLLGQRDNSPLHF.

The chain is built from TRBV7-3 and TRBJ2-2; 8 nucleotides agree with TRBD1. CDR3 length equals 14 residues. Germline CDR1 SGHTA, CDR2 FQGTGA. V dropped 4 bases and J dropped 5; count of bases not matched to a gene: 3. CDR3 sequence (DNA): TGTGCCAGCAGCTCGACAGGGGCTACCGGGGAGCTGTTTTTT. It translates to CASSSTGATGELFF.

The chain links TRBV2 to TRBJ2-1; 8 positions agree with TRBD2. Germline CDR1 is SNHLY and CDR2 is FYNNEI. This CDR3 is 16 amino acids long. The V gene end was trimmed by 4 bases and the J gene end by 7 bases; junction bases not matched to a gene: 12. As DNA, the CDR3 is TGTGCCAGCAGTGTTTTGAGCGGGAGAACGGCAAATGAGCAGTTCTTC. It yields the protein CASSVLSGRTANEQFF.

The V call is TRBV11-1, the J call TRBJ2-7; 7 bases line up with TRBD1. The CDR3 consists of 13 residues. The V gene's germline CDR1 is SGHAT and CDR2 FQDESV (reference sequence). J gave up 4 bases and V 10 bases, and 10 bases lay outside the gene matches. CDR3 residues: CATPHRDSYEQYF. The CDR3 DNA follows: TGTGCCACACCCCACCGGGACAGTTACGAGCAGTACTTC.

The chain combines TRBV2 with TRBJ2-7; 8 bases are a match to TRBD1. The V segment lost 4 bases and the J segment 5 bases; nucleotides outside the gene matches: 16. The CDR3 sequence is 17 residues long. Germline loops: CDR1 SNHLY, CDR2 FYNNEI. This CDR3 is CASSVSLRDRGTHEQYF. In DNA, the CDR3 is TGTGCCAGCAGTGTCAGTCTGAGAGACAGGGGAACGCACGAGCAGTACTTC.

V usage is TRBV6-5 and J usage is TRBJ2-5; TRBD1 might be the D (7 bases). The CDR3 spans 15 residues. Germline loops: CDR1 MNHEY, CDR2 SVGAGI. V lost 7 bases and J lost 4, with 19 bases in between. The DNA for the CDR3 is TGTGCCAGCATGAACTTGAGACAGGGAGGAGAGACCCAGTACTTC. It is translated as CASMNLRQGGETQYF.

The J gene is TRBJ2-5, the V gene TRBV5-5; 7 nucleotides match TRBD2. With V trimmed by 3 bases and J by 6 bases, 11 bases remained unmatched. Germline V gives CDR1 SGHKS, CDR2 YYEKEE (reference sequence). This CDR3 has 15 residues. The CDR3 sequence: CASSWEGGPRKTQYF. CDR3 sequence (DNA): TGTGCCAGCAGCTGGGAGGGAGGCCCTAGGAAGACCCAGTACTTC.

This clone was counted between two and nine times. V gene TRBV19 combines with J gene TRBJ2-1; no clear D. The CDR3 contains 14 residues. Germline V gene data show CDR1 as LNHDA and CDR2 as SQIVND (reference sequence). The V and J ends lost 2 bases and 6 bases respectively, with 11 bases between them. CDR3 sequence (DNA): TGTGCCAGTAGTATATTCACCCGGGTCAATGAGCAGTTCTTC. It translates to CASSIFTRVNEQFF.

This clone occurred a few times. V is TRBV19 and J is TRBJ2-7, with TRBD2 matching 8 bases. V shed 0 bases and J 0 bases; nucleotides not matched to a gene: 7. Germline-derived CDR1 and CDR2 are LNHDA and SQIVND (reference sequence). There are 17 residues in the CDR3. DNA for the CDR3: TGTGCCAGTAGTATAGATCTATTCGCGGGAGGCTCCTACGAGCAGTACTTC. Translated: CASSIDLFAGGSYEQYF.

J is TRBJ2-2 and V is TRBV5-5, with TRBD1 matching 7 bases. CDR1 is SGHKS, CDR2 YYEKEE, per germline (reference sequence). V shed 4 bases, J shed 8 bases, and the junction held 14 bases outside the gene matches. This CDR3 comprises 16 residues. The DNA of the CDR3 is TGTGCCAGCAGCCCCTCCCCGGACAGGATCTATGGGGAGCTGTTTTTT. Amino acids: CASSPSPDRIYGELFF. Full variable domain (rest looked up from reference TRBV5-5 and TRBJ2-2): DAGVTQSPTHLIKTRGQQVTLRCSPISGHKSVSWYQQVLGQGPQFIFQYYEKEERGRGNFPDRFSARQFPNYSSELNVNALLLGDSALYLCASSPSPDRIYGELFFGEGSRLTVL.

The chain's CDR3 is CASSARGIINTEAFF. The CDR3 DNA follows: TGTGCCAGCAGTGCTAGGGGGATAATAAACACTGAAGCTTTCTTT. This sequence joins TRBV2 and TRBJ1-1; maybe TRBD1 (6 bases). CDR3 size: 15 residues. Germline V gives CDR1 SNHLY, CDR2 FYNNEI. V lost 4 bases to trimming and J lost 2 bases, with 14 bases between them.

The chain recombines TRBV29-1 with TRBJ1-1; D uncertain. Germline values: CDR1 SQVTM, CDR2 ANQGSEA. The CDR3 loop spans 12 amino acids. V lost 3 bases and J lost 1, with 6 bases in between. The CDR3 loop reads CSVETRNTEAFF. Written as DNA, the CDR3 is TGCAGCGTTGAGACACGGAACACTGAAGCTTTCTTT.

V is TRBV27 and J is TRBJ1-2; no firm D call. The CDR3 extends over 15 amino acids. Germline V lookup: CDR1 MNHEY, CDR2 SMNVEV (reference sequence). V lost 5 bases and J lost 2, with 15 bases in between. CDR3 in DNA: TGTGCCAGCAGTGCAACCTTTTGGGAGAACTATGGCTACACCTTC. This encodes CASSATFWENYGYTF.

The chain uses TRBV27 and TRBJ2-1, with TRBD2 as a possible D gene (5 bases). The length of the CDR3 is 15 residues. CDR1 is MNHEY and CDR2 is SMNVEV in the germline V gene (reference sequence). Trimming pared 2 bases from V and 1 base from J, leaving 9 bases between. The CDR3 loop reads CASSLERTSYNEQFF. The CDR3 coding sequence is TGTGCCAGCAGTTTAGAGCGGACTTCCTACAATGAGCAGTTCTTC.